Presented here are 8 T cell receptor beta chains from one specimen sequenced in a study of OX40 agonist ivuxolimab in advanced cancers. The protocol was immunoSEQ multiplex PCR, while the TCRdb copy is restricted to in-frame clones and leaves out a portion. The sample has over 55,000 clones; around 84% are singletons. The input for sequencing was CD4+ or CD8+ T cells sorted from blood, taken in a trial of the OX40 agonist ivuxolimab. The receptors come from an adult with an advanced solid tumor such as melanoma, head and neck, liver or kidney cancer.

The chain links TRBV4-3 to TRBJ2-5; D unresolved. The CDR3 contains 16 residues. V was pared by 0 bases and J by 2 bases, with 13 bases between. CDR1 and CDR2 (germline): LGHNA, YSLEER. The CDR3: CASSQDVDGFQETQYF. As DNA, the CDR3 is TGCGCCAGCAGCCAAGATGTGGACGGGTTTCAAGAGACCCAGTACTTC.

This chain joins TRBV15 and TRBJ2-5, with D perhaps TRBD1 (6 bases). Trimming cost V 7 bases and J 1 base, with 10 bases left between them. CDR1 LNHNV and CDR2 YYDKDF come from the germline V gene (reference sequence). The CDR3 length is 13 residues. The CDR3 coding sequence is TGTGCCACCAAACCAGGGGTCCAAGAGACCCAGTACTTC. Translation: CATKPGVQETQYF.

The chain uses TRBV5-1 and TRBJ2-2; D unresolved. V was shortened by 1 base and J by 0 bases, with 7 bases between the two germline ends. The CDR3 spans 15 residues. CDR1 is SGHRS, CDR2 YFSETQ, per germline. Written as DNA, the CDR3 is TGCGCCAGCAGCTTGTTCGGCGCGAACACCGGGGAGCTGTTTTTT. Translated, it gives CASSLFGANTGELFF.

A single count supports this clone. This chain links TRBV4-1 with TRBJ2-2; 11 bases map to TRBD2. After removal of 0 bases from V and 5 bases from J, the junction contained 14 bases not matched to a gene. Germline V gene sequence: CDR1 MGHRA, CDR2 YSYEKL. This CDR3 region has 20 residues. In nucleotides, the CDR3 is TGCGCCAGCAGCCAAGACCCTAGCGGGAGGTTCGCAAAGGGTACCGGGGAGCTGTTTTTT. This translates into CASSQDPSGRFAKGTGELFF.

This chain joins TRBV10-1 and TRBJ2-3, with D possibly TRBD2 on 6 matching bases. Germline lookup yields CDR1 WNHNN and CDR2 SYGVQD (reference sequence). The CDR3 consists of 13 residues. With 4 bases removed from V and 2 bases from J, the gap between germline ends came to 7 bases. Here the CDR3 DNA reads TGCGCCAGCAGTGCGGGACTCACAGATACGCAGTATTTT. Protein sequence: CASSAGLTDTQYF.

V usage is TRBV15 and J usage is TRBJ2-3; TRBD1 is a possible D gene (6 bases). The CDR3 has 20 residues. CDR1 LNHNV and CDR2 YYDKDF come from the germline V gene (reference sequence). V dropped 0 bases and J dropped 0 bases, with 22 bases sitting between them. The CDR3 DNA sequence: TGTGCCACCAGCAGAGATATAGGTCGTCAGGGGATTGCTAGCACAGATACGCAGTATTTT. This codes for CATSRDIGRQGIASTDTQYF.

This chain joins TRBV18 and TRBJ1-2, with D hard to call. Trimming removed 2 bases from V and 8 bases from J, with 12 bases in between. The CDR3 is 13 amino acids. Germline CDR1 KGHSH, CDR2 LQKENI. The CDR3 DNA follows: TGTGCCAGCTCACCAGAGGCGGGAGGCGGCTACACCTTC. It is translated as CASSPEAGGGYTF.

A note on this clone: The same CDR3 also results from other DNA sequences found in this sample. The chain employs TRBV5-1 and TRBJ2-1; D unclear. Between the trimmed V and J ends, which lost 0 bases and 4 bases, there was a span of 2 bases. The germline CDR1 and CDR2 sequences are SGHRS and YFSETQ. The CDR3 length is 12 residues. The chain's CDR3 is CASSLVYNEQFF. The CDR3 coding sequence is TGCGCCAGCAGCTTGGTTTACAATGAGCAGTTCTTC.